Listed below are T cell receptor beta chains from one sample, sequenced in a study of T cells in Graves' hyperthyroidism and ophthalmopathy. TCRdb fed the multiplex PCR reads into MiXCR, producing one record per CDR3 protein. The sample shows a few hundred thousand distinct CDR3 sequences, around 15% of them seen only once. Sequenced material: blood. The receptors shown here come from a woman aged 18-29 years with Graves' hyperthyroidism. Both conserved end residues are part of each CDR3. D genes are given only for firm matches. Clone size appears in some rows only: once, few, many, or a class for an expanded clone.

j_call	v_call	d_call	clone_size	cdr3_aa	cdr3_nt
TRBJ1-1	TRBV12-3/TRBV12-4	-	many	CASSLGLLTAFF	TGTGCCAGCAGTTTGGGCCTGCTGACGGCTTTCTTT
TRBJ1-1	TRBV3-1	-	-	CASSQDLSWMLTEAFF	TGTGCCAGCAGCCAAGATCTTTCTTGGATGTTGACTGAAGCTTTCTTT
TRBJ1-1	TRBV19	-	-	CASSIVVWRVKNTEAFF	TGTGCCAGTAGTATAGTGGTATGGAGGGTGAAGAACACTGAAGCTTTCTTT
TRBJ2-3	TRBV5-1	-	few	CASSLEARGTDTQYF	TGCGCCAGCAGCTTGGAGGCTAGGGGCACAGATACGCAGTATTTT
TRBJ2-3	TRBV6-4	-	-	CASSAGLPTGVQYF	TGTGCCAGCAGTGCGGGACTACCGACAGGGGTGCAGTATTTT
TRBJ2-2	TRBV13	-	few	CASSLFGELFF	TGTGCCAGCAGCTTATTCGGGGAGCTGTTTTTT
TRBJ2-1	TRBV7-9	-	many	CASSSDLYNEQFF	TGTGCCAGCAGCTCCGATTTGTACAATGAGCAGTTCTTC
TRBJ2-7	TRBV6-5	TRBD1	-	CASSYGGQVYEQYF	TGTGCCAGCAGTTACGGGGGACAGGTCTACGAGCAGTACTTC
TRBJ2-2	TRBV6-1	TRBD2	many	CASSPRTSGRVELFF	TGTGCCAGCAGTCCACGGACTAGCGGGAGAGTGGAGCTGTTTTTT
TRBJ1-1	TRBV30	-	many	CAWRRGQIEAFF	TGTGCCTGGAGAAGGGGACAAATTGAAGCTTTCTTT
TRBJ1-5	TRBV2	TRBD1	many	CASSDPGQGALEPQHF	TGTGCCAGCAGCGATCCGGGACAGGGGGCTCTGGAGCCCCAGCATTTT
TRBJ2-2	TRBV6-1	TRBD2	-	CASSYGLAENTGELFF	TGTGCCAGCAGTTACGGACTAGCAGAGAACACCGGGGAGCTGTTTTTT
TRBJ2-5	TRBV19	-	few	CARPPGTQYF	TGTGCCAGACCACCGGGGACCCAGTACTTC
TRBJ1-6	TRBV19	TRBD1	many	CATQPTGDRASPLHF	TGTGCCACTCAACCCACAGGGGATCGCGCTTCACCCCTCCACTTT
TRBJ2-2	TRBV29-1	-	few	CSVVTLNTGELFF	TGCAGCGTTGTTACTCTGAACACCGGGGAGCTGTTTTTT
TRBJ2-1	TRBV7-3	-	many	CASSSQGRNNEQFF	TGTGCCAGCAGCTCACAGGGACGCAACAATGAGCAGTTCTTC
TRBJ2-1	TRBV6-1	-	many	CASLSGGGHEQFF	TGTGCCAGCCTAAGCGGTGGGGGCCATGAGCAGTTCTTC
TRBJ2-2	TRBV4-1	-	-	CASSLYLGTGELFF	TGCGCCAGCAGCCTCTACCTTGGGACCGGGGAGCTGTTTTTT
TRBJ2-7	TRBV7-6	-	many	CASSSFRTYKQYF	TGTGCCAGCAGCTCTTTCCGCACCTACAAGCAGTACTTC
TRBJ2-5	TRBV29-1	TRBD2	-	CSVEGGSGSVGETQYF	TGCAGCGTTGAAGGGGGTAGCGGGAGTGTAGGGGAGACCCAGTACTTC
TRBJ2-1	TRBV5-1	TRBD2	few	CASSETGTSGIDEQFF	TGCGCCAGCAGTGAGACCGGGACTAGCGGGATCGATGAGCAGTTCTTC
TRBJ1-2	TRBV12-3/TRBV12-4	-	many	CASNRAVDYGYTF	TGTGCCAGCAACAGGGCGGTGGACTATGGCTACACCTTC
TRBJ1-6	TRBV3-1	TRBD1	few	CASSQDPRGRQFNSPLHF	TGTGCCAGCAGCCAAGATCCAAGGGGGCGGCAGTTTAATTCACCCCTCCACTTT
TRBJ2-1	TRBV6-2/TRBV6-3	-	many	CASSPPLRTGFNEQFF	TGTGCCAGCAGTCCTCCCCTACGGACTGGGTTCAATGAGCAGTTCTTC
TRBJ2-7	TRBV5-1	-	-	CASSLGEYAYEQYF	TGCGCCAGCAGCTTGGGGGAATACGCCTACGAGCAGTACTTC
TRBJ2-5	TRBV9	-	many	CASTTNAGSQETQYF	TGTGCCAGCACCACTAACGCGGGTTCCCAAGAGACCCAGTACTTC
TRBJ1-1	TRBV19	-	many	CASNRLAGQGSVGFSSRHEAFF	TGTGCCAGTAATCGCCTGGCGGGGCAGGGTAGTGTCGGCTTTTCATCACGGCATGAAGCTTTCTTT